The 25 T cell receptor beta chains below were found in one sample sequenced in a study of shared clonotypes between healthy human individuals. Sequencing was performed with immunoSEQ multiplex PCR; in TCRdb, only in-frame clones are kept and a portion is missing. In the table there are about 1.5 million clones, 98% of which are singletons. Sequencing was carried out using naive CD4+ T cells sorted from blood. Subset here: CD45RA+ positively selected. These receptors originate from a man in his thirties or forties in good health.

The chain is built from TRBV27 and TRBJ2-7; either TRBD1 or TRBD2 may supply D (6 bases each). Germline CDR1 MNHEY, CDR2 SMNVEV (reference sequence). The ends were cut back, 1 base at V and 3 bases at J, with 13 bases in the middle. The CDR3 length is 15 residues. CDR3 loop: CASSLFRGRGYEQYF. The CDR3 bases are TGTGCCAGCAGTTTATTCCGGGGGCGCGGCTACGAGCAGTACTTC.

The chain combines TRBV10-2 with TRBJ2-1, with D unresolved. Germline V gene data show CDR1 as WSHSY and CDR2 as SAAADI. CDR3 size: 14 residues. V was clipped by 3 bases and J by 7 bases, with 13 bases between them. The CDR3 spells CASSEMLLRNEQFF. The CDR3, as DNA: TGCGCCAGCAGTGAAATGCTCCTACGGAATGAGCAGTTCTTC.

Here the CDR3 DNA reads TGTGCCAGCAGCTTAGTCCCGGGGGCAAAAGGCTACACCTTC. Translated, it gives CASSLVPGAKGYTF. J is TRBJ1-2 and V is TRBV7-2; TRBD1 might be the D (6 bases). Germline values: CDR1 SGHTA, CDR2 FQGNSA. Trimming took off 1 base at V and 8 bases at J, with 14 bases between the two ends. The CDR3 sequence is 14 residues long.

In DNA form, the CDR3 reads TGCGCCAGCAGTGAGTCCAACAGGGGAATAGGGAACACTGAAGCTTTCTTT. As protein: CASSESNRGIGNTEAFF. The rearrangement uses TRBV10-1 and TRBJ1-1; 7 nucleotides agree with TRBD1. With V trimmed by 0 bases and J by 1 base, 8 bases remained unmatched. Germline CDR1 WNHNN, CDR2 SYGVQD (reference sequence). This CDR3 is 17 amino acids long.

The CDR3 DNA sequence: TGCGCCAGCAGCTTGGGTAGGGGCGGGAGTACCACAGATACGCAGTATTTT. It codes for CASSLGRGGSTTDTQYF. The chain carries TRBV5-1 and TRBJ2-3, with 7 bases aligning to TRBD2. The V gene end was trimmed by 0 bases and the J gene end by 2 bases; junction bases not matched to a gene: 9. The CDR3 extends over 17 amino acids. Germline V CDR1 and CDR2: SGHRS, YFSETQ. The entire variable domain, with the rest obtained from reference TRBV5-1 and TRBJ2-3, is as follows: KAGVTQTPRYLIKTRGQQVTLSCSPISGHRSVSWYQQTPGQGLQFLFEYFSETQRNKGNFPGRFSGRQFSNSRSEMNVSTLELGDSALYLCASSLGRGGSTTDTQYFGPGTRLTVL.

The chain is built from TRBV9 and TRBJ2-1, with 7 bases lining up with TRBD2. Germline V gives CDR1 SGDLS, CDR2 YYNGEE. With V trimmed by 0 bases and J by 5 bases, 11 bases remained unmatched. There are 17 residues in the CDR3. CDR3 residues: CASSVDFAGVLNNEQFF. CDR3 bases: TGTGCCAGCAGCGTAGACTTCGCGGGGGTCTTGAACAATGAGCAGTTCTTC.

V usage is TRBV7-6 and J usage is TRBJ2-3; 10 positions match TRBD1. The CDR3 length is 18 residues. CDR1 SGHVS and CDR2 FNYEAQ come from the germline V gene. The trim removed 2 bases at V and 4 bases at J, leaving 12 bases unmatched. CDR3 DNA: TGTGCCAGCAGCTTACCGCCGGGGGGACAGGGGACCCCAGATACGCAGTATTTT. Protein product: CASSLPPGGQGTPDTQYF.

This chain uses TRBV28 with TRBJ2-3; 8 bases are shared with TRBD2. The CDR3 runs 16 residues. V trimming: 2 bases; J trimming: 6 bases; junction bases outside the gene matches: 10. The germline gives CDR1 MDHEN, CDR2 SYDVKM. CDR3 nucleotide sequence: TGTGCCAGCAGTTTAGAACTAGCGGTCCGGGGGGATACGCAGTATTTT. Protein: CASSLELAVRGDTQYF.

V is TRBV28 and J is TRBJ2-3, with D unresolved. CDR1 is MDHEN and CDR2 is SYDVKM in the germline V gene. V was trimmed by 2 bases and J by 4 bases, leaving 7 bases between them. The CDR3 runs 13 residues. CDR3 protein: CASSLTTSDTQYF. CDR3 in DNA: TGTGCCAGCAGTTTAACGACTTCAGATACGCAGTATTTT.

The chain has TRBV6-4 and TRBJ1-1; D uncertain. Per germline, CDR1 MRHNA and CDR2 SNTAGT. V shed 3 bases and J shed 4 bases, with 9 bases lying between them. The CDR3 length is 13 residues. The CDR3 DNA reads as TGTGCCAGCAGTGAGGCGCAAGGCACTGAAGCTTTCTTT. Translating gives CASSEAQGTEAFF.

DNA of the CDR3: TGTGCCAGCAGCCAAGGTTCCTGGGTTGGGGGCGATACGCAGTATTTT. Protein: CASSQGSWVGGDTQYF. V is TRBV14 and J is TRBJ2-3, with D perhaps TRBD1 (6 bases). The CDR3 spans 16 residues. Between the trimmed V and J ends, which lost 1 base and 6 bases, there was a span of 17 bases. Germline V gives CDR1 SGHDN, CDR2 FVKESK.

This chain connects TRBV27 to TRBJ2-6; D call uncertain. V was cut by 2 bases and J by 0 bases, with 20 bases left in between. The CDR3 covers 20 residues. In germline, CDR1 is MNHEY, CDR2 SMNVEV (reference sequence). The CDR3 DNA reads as TGTGCCAGCAGTTTACAGAGGCAGAGCCCAATCAGCTCTGGGGCCAACGTCCTGACTTTC. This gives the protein CASSLQRQSPISSGANVLTF.

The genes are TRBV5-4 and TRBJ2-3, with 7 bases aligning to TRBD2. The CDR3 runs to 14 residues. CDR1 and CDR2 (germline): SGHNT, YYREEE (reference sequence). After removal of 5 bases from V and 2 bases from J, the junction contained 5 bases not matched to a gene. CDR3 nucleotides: TGTGCCAGCAGACTAGCGAGCCCCACAGATACGCAGTATTTT. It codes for CASRLASPTDTQYF.

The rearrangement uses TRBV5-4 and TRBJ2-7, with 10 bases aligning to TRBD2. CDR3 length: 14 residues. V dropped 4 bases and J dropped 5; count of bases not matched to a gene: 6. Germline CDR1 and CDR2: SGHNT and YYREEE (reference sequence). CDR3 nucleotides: TGTGCCAGCAGCCCCCTAGCGGGAGTAGACGAGCAGTACTTC. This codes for CASSPLAGVDEQYF.

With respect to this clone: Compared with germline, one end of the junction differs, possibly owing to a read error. This CDR3 reads CSVAPSGGPGIF. CDR3 sequence (DNA): TGCAGCGTTGCCCCTAGCGGGGGGCCCGGAATCTTC. V usage is TRBV29-1 and J usage is TRBJ2-1; 11 positions agree with TRBD2. CDR3 length: 12 residues. Germline V lookup: CDR1 SQVTM, CDR2 ANQGSEA.

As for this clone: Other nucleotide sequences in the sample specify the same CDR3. The CDR3 DNA reads as TGTGCCAGCAGTCCAACTAGCGGGAGTTACGAGCAGTACTTC. Its translation is CASSPTSGSYEQYF. The genes are TRBV7-2 and TRBJ2-7; 11 positions match TRBD2. V lost 6 bases to trimming and J lost 4 bases; unmatched junction nucleotides: 5. The CDR3 spans 14 residues. Germline CDR1 reads SGHTA; CDR2 reads FQGNSA. Based on the CDR3 plus reference TRBV7-2 and TRBJ2-7, the full variable domain is GAGVSQSPSNKVTEKGKDVELRCDPISGHTALYWYRQSLGQGLEFLIYFQGNSAPDKSGLPSDRFSAERTGGSVSTLTIQRTQQEDSAVYLCASSPTSGSYEQYFGPGTRLTVT.

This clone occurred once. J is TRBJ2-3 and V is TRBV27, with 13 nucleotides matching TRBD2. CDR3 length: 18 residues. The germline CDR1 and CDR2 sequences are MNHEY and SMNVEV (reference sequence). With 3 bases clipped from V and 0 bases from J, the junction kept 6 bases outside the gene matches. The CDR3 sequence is CASSFRLAGGGSTDTQYF. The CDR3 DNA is TGTGCCAGCAGTTTCCGACTAGCGGGAGGAGGGAGCACAGATACGCAGTATTTT.

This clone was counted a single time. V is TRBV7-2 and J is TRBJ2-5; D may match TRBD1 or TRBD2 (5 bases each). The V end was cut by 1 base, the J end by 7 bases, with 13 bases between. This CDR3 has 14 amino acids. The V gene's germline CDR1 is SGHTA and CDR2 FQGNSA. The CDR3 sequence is CASSLVGSGGTQYF. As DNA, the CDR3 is TGTGCCAGCAGCTTAGTGGGGAGTGGGGGGACCCAGTACTTC.

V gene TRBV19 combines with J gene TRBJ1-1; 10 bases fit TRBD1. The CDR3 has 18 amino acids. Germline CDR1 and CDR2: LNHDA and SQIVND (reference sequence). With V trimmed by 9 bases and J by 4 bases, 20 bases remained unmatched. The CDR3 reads CASSILHRDRGWSTEAFF. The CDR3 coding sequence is TGTGCCAGCAGCATATTACACCGGGACAGGGGATGGAGCACTGAAGCTTTCTTT. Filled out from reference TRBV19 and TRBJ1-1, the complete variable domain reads DGGITQSPKYLFRKEGQNVTLSCEQNLNHDAMYWYRQDPGQGLRLIYYSQIVNDFQKGDIAEGYSVSREKKESFPLTVTSAQKNPTAFYLCASSILHRDRGWSTEAFFGQGTRLTVV.

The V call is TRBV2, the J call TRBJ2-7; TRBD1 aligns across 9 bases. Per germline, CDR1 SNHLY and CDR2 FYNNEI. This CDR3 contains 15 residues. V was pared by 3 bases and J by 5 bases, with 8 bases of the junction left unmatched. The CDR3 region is CASSDRDRALDEQYF. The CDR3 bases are TGTGCCAGCAGTGATCGGGACAGGGCGCTGGACGAGCAGTACTTC.

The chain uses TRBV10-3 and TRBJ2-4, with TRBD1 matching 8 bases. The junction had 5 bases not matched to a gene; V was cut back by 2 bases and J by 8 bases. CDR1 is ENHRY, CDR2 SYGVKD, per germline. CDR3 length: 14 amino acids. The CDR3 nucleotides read TGTGCCATCAGTGAGGACCAGGACAGGGACATTCAGTACTTC. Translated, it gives CAISEDQDRDIQYF.

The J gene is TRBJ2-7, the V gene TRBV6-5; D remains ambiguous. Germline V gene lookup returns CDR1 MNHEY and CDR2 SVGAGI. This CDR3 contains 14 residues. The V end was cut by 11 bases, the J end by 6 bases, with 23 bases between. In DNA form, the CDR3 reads TGTGCCTCAGCAAGGCGCAGTGTAGGCTTCGAGCAGTACTTC. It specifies CASARRSVGFEQYF.

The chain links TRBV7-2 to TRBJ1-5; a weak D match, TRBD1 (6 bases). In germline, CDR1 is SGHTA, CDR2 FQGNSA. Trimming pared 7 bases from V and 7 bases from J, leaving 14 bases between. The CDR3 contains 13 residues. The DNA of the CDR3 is TGTGCCAGCACCCAGGACAGCCGGCAGCCCCAGCATTTT. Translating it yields CASTQDSRQPQHF.

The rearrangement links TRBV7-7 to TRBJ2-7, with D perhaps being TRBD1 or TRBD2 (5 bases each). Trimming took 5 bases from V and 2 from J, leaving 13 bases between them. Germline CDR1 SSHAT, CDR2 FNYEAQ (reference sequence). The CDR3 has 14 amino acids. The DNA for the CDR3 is TGTGCCAGCAGCCCCAGGGAGTCCCCCTACGAGCAGTACTTC. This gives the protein CASSPRESPYEQYF. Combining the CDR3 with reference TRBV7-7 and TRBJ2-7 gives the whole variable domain GAGVSQSPRYKVTKRGQDVTLRCDPISSHATLYWYQQALGQGPEFLTYFNYEAQPDKSGLPSDRFSAERPEGSISTLTIQRTEQRDSAMYRCASSPRESPYEQYFGPGTRLTVT.

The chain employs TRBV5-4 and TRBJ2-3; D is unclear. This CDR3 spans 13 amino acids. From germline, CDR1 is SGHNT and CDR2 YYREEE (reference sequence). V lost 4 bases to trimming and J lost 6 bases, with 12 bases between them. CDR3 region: CASSNEAQDTQYF. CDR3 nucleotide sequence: TGTGCCAGCAGCAACGAAGCTCAGGATACGCAGTATTTT.